Here is one T cell receptor beta chain with its context. Its specificity is not known. A read error may produce the germline difference seen at one junction end. TCRdb used MiXCR to reprocess the reads, holding one entry per CDR3 protein. The data show more than 85,000 distinct CDR3 sequences, more than 15% seen once. This sample was included in a study of T cell repertoires in cytomegalovirus infection. Study-wide results and limits: HLA-C-restricted CMV clonotypes gave the most frequent clonotype in two of eight donors.

The CDR3 has 13 amino acids. Germline V lookup: CDR1 MNHNY, CDR2 SVGAGI (reference sequence). The sample consisted of PBMCs. The chain joins TRBV6-6 to TRBJ1-4; D is unclear. This receptor was taken from a human donor in good health (CMV status not recorded). Some clones in this sample may be carry-over from other donors' samples. CDR3 sequence: CASSYLLGEKLSF. In DNA, the CDR3 is TGTGCCAGCAGTTATCTCCTCGGGGAAAAACTGTCTTTT.